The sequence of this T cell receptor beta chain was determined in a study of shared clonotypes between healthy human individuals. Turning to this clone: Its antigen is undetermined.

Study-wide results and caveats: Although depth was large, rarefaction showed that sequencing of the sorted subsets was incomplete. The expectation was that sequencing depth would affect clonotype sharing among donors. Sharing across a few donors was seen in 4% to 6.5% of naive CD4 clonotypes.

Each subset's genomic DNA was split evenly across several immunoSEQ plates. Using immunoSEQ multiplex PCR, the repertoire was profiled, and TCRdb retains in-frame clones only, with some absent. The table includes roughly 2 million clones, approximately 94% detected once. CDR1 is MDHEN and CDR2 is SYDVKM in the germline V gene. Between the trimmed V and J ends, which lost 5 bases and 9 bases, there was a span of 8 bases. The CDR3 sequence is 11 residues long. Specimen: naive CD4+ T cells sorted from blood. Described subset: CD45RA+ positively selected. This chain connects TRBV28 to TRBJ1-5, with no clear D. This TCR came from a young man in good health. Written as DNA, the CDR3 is TGTGCCAGCAGTGGCGGGAGGCCCCAGCATTTT. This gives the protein CASSGGRPQHF.